The clone carrying this TCR beta chain was counted ten times or more. Antigen unknown. Construction of TCR beta libraries relied on iRepertoire HTBI primers and on Arm-PCR targeting CDR3 regions. One entry per CDR3 protein, called by TCRdb with MiXCR from the multiplex PCR reads. The table lists around 450,000 distinct CDR3 sequences, around a fifth of them singletons. Time point indicated: persistent/refractory GD, antithyroid drugs over 5 years with positive TRAb. Preparation of the TCR library used RNA extracted from PBMCs. Peripheral blood, around 9.4 milliliters of it, was drawn into EDTA tubes. This entry is derived from a study of regulatory T cells in long-lasting Graves disease. Regarding the study as a whole: Those with persistent Graves' had less TCR diversity than newly diagnosed patients.

V was shortened by 2 bases and J by 5 bases, with 9 bases between the two germline ends. The CDR3 length is 13 residues. This rearrangement joins TRBV12-3 or TRBV12-4 to TRBJ2-5; the D is unclear. The sequence was collected from a female donor with Graves disease. The sequences come from peripheral blood mononuclear cells (PBMCs), collected when the disease was refractory, from a patient treated with antithyroid drugs. The CDR3 nucleotides are TGTGCCAGCAGTTTAACGGGTTCCGAGACCCAGTACTTC. Translation gives CASSLTGSETQYF.